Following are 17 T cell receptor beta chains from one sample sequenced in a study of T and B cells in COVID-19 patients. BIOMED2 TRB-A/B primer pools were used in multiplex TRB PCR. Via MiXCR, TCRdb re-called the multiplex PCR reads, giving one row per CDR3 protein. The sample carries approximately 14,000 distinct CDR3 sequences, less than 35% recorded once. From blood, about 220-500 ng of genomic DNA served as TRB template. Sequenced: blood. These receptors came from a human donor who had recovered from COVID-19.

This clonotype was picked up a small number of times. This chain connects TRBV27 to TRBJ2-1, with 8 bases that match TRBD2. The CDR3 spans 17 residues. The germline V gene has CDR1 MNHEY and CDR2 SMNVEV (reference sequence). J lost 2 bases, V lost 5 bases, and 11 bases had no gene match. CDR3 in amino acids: CASSLLRLANAYNEQFF. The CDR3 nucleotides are TGTGCCAGCAGTCTCCTTCGACTAGCGAACGCCTACAATGAGCAGTTCTTC.

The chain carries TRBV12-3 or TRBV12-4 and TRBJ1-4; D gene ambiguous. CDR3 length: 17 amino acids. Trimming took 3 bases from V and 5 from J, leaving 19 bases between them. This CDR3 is CASSFGIRMDRNEKLFF. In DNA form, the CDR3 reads TGTGCCAGCAGTTTCGGGATTCGTATGGATCGGAATGAAAAACTGTTTTTT.

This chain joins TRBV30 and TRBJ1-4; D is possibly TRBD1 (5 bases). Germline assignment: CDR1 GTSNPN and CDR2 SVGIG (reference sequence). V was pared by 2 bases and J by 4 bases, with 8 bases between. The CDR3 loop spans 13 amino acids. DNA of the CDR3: TGTGCCTGGAGTCGGGACCTTAATGAAAAACTGTTTTTT. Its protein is CAWSRDLNEKLFF.

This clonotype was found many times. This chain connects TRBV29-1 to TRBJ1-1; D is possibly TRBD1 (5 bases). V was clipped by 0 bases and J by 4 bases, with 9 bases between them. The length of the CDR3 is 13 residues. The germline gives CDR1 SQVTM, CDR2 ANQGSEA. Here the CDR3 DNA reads TGCAGCGTTGAAGAGACTGGGGGCACTGAAGCTTTCTTT. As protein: CSVEETGGTEAFF.

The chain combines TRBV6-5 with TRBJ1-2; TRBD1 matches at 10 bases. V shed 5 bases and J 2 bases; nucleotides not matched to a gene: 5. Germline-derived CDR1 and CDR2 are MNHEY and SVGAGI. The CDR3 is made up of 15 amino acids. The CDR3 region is CASSRQGALNYGYTF. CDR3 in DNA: TGTGCCAGCAGTAGACAGGGGGCCCTCAACTATGGCTACACCTTC.

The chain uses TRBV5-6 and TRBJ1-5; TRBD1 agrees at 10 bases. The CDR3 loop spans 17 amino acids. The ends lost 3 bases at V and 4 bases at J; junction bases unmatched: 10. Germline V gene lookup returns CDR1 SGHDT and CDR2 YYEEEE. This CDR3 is CASSSGTGDLRNQPQHF. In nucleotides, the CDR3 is TGTGCCAGCAGCTCCGGGACAGGGGATCTCAGGAATCAGCCCCAGCATTTT. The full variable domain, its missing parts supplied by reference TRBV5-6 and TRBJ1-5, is DAGVTQSPTHLIKTRGQQVTLRCSPKSGHDTVSWYQQALGQGPQFIFQYYEEEERQRGNFPDRFSGHQFPNYSSELNVNALLLGDSALYLCASSSGTGDLRNQPQHFGDGTRLSIL.

This CDR3 reads CASRVGTLNTEAFF. CDR3 in DNA: TGTGCCAGCAGGGTCGGGACACTGAACACTGAAGCTTTCTTT. J is TRBJ1-1 and V is TRBV5-4; TRBD1 is a possible D gene (6 bases). CDR1 and CDR2 (germline): SGHNT, YYREEE (reference sequence). With 5 bases removed from V and 0 bases from J, the gap between germline ends came to 11 bases. The CDR3 runs 14 residues.

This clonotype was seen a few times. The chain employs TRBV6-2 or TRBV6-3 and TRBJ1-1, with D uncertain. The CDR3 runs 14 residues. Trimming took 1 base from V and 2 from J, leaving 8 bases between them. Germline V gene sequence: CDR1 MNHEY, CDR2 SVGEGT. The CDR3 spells CASSYLALNTEAFF. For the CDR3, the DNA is TGTGCCAGCAGTTACTTAGCCCTAAACACTGAAGCTTTCTTT.

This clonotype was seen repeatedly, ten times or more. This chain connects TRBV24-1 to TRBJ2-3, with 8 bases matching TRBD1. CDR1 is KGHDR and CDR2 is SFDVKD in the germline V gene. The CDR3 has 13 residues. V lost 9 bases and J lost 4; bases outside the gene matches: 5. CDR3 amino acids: CATAGQGPDTQYF. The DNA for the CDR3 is TGTGCCACCGCTGGACAGGGCCCAGATACGCAGTATTTT.

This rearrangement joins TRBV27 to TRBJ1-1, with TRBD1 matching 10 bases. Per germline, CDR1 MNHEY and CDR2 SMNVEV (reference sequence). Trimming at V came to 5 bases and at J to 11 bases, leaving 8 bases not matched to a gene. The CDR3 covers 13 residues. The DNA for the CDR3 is TGTGCCAGCAGTCCGGGACAGGGGAGGCCCGCTTTCTTT. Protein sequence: CASSPGQGRPAFF.

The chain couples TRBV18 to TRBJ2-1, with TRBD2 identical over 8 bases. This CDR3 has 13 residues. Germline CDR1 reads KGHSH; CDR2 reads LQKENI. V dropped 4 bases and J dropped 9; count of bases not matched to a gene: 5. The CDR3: CASSRDREGEQFF. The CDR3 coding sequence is TGTGCCAGCTCACGGGACCGGGAGGGTGAGCAGTTCTTC. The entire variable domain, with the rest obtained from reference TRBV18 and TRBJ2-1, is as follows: NAGVMQNPRHLVRRRGQEARLRCSPMKGHSHVYWYRQLPEEGLKFMVYLQKENIIDESGMPKERFSAEFPKEGPSILRIQQVVRGDSAAYFCASSRDREGEQFFGPGTRLTVL.

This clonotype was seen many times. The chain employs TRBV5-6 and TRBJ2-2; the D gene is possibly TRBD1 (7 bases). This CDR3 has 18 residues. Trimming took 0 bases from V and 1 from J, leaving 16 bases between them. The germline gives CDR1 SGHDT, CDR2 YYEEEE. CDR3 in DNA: TGTGCCAGCAGCTTGGGACAGGGACTTTTCGAGAACACCGGGGAGCTGTTTTTT. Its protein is CASSLGQGLFENTGELFF.

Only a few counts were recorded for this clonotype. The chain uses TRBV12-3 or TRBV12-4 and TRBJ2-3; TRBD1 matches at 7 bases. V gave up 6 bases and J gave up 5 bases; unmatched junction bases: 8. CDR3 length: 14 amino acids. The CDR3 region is CASRTGSIKDTQYF. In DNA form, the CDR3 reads TGTGCCAGCAGGACAGGGTCGATAAAAGATACGCAGTATTTT.

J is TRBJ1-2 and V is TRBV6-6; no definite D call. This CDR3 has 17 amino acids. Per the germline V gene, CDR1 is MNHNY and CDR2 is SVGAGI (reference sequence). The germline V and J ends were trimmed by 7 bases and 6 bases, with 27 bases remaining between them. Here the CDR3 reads CASTSSVSWILNHGYTF. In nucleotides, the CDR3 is TGTGCCAGCACCTCCTCCGTTTCCTGGATCCTAAACCATGGCTACACCTTC.

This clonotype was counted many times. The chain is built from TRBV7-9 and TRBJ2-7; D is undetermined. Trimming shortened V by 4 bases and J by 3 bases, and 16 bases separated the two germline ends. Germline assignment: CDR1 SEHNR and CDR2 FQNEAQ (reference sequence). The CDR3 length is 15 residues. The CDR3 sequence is CASSSQRTDRYEQYF. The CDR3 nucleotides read TGTGCCAGCAGCTCCCAACGAACCGACCGCTACGAGCAGTACTTC.

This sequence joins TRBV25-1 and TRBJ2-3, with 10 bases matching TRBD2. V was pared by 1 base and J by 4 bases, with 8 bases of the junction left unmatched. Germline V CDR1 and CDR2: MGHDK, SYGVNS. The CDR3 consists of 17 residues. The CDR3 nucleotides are TGTGCCAGCAGTGAATCCCAGAAGCGGGGGGGCCCAGATACGCAGTATTTT. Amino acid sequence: CASSESQKRGGPDTQYF.

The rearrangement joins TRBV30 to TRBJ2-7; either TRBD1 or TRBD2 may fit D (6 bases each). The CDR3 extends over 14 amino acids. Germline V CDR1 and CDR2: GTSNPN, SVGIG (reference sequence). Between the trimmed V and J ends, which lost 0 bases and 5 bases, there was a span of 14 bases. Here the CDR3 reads CAWSVGQGRHEQYF. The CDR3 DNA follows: TGTGCCTGGAGTGTAGGGCAGGGGAGGCACGAGCAGTACTTC.